The 16 T cell receptor beta chains below all came from one sample that was sequenced in a study of T cells in Graves' hyperthyroidism and ophthalmopathy. Researchers took RNA transcripts and amplified the TCR beta CDR3 regions from them. The HTBI primer set drove a first-round RT-PCR of the TCR CDR3. TCRdb analysed the multiplex PCR reads with MiXCR anew, one entry per CDR3 protein. This sample has 95,000 to 110,000 distinct CDR3 sequences, with about 50% found just once. Material: blood. The receptors here all came from a man aged 35-49 years with Graves' hyperthyroidism.

This clonotype was recorded many times. This chain links TRBV19 with TRBJ1-3, with no clear D. In germline, CDR1 is LNHDA, CDR2 SQIVND (reference sequence). V lost 11 bases and J 2 bases, leaving 25 bases between the germline ends. The CDR3 has 17 residues. The CDR3 here is CARTPPLGSSTGNTIYF. The CDR3, as DNA: TGTGCCCGAACACCCCCATTGGGGTCTTCTACTGGAAACACCATATATTTT.

This clonotype was picked up a small number of times. This may stem from a read error, because a much larger clone lies one nucleotide away. This chain connects TRBV5-4 to TRBJ1-2, with TRBD1 matching 7 bases. The CDR3 is made up of 14 amino acids. With 4 bases clipped from V and 3 bases from J, the junction kept 6 bases outside the gene matches. The V gene's germline CDR1 is SGHNT and CDR2 YYREEE (reference sequence). The CDR3 DNA is TGTGCCAGCAGCGGGCGACAGGGAGACTATGGCTACACCTTC. Protein: CASSGRQGDYGYTF. Full variable domain (rest looked up from reference TRBV5-4 and TRBJ1-2): ETGVTQSPTHLIKTRGQQVTLRCSSQSGHNTVSWYQQALGQGPQFIFQYYREEENGRGNFPPRFSGLQFPNYSSELNVNALELDDSALYLCASSGRQGDYGYTFGSGTRLTVV.

This clonotype appeared a single time. V and J are TRBV20-1 and TRBJ2-7; either TRBD1 or TRBD2 may supply D (6 bases each). CDR1 and CDR2 from the germline V gene are DFQATT and SNEGSKA (reference sequence). V was trimmed by 1 base and J by 0 bases, leaving 16 bases between them. The CDR3 extends over 16 amino acids. The CDR3 is CSARGGGGWNSYEQYF. CDR3 bases: TGCAGTGCTAGAGGAGGAGGGGGGTGGAACTCCTACGAGCAGTACTTC.

CDR3 residues: CSAGQGAHEQYF. The CDR3 DNA follows: TGCAGTGCTGGACAGGGGGCCCACGAGCAGTACTTC. The chain recombines TRBV20-1 with TRBJ2-7, with 11 nucleotides matching TRBD1. J gave up 5 bases and V 5 bases, and 2 bases lay outside the gene matches. Germline V lookup: CDR1 DFQATT, CDR2 SNEGSKA (reference sequence). The CDR3 is 12 amino acids.

This clonotype was found once. The chain carries TRBV30 and TRBJ2-3, with no clear D. This CDR3 region has 11 residues. The germline CDR1 and CDR2 sequences are GTSNPN and SVGIG (reference sequence). Trimming removed 5 bases at V and 1 base at J, with 4 bases between. CDR3 protein: CAWGGTDTQYF. The CDR3 bases are TGTGCCTGGGGGGGCACAGATACGCAGTATTTT.

The chain carries TRBV2 and TRBJ2-5, with D possibly being TRBD1 or TRBD2 (6 bases each). Deletions cut 6 bases from V and 2 bases from J, with 19 bases between. Per germline, CDR1 SNHLY and CDR2 FYNNEI. This CDR3 is built from 16 residues. The CDR3 loop is CASSPLGRGLQETQYF. The CDR3 DNA follows: TGTGCCAGCAGCCCCTTGGGACGGGGGCTACAAGAGACCCAGTACTTC.

The chain's CDR3 is CSASSVGELSYEQYF. DNA for the CDR3: TGCAGTGCCAGCAGTGTGGGGGAACTTTCCTACGAGCAGTACTTC. V is TRBV20-1 and J is TRBJ2-7; either TRBD1 or TRBD2 may supply D (5 bases each). The CDR3 covers 15 residues. With 6 bases removed from V and 1 base from J, the gap between germline ends came to 19 bases. Germline CDR1 is DFQATT and CDR2 is SNEGSKA (reference sequence).

The rearrangement uses TRBV25-1 and TRBJ2-7; 11 bases match TRBD2. V gave up 6 bases and J gave up 6 bases; unmatched junction bases: 1. This CDR3 has 12 amino acids. CDR1 and CDR2 (germline): MGHDK, SYGVNS. Here the CDR3 DNA reads TGTGCCAGCAGGACTAGCGGGGTCGAGCAGTACTTC. Amino acid sequence: CASRTSGVEQYF.

The J gene is TRBJ2-7, the V gene TRBV27, with 7 bases that match TRBD1. Germline CDR1 is MNHEY and CDR2 is SMNVEV (reference sequence). With V trimmed by 3 bases and J by 7 bases, 6 bases remained unmatched. This CDR3 is built from 13 residues. CDR3 sequence reads: CASSFRTGGEQYF. The DNA of the CDR3 is TGTGCCAGCAGTTTTAGGACAGGTGGTGAGCAGTACTTC.

This clonotype has ten or more counts. The J gene is TRBJ1-1, the V gene TRBV5-6; 11 bases map to TRBD1. The CDR3 runs 16 residues. With V trimmed by 2 bases and J by 4 bases, 7 bases remained unmatched. Germline CDR1 and CDR2: SGHDT and YYEEEE. CDR3 coding DNA: TGTGCCAGCAGCTTACGGACAGGGGGCGCCGGCACTGAAGCTTTCTTT. As protein: CASSLRTGGAGTEAFF.

This clonotype was seen repeatedly, ten times or more. J is TRBJ1-2 and V is TRBV6-1; perhaps TRBD1 as D (6 bases). V shed 1 base and J shed 4 bases, with 10 bases lying between them. Per germline, CDR1 MNHNS and CDR2 SASEGT. This CDR3 contains 14 residues. CDR3 region: CASSEVGGPYGYTF. The CDR3 DNA sequence: TGTGCCAGCAGTGAAGTCGGGGGCCCCTATGGCTACACCTTC.

V usage is TRBV25-1 and J usage is TRBJ2-1; 14 bases are a match to TRBD2. V trimming: 6 bases; J trimming: 0 bases; junction bases outside the gene matches: 7. This CDR3 spans 18 amino acids. CDR1 MGHDK and CDR2 SYGVNS come from the germline V gene. The CDR3 reads CASSGTSGRWSSYNEQFF. CDR3 nucleotides: TGTGCCAGCAGCGGGACTAGCGGGAGATGGAGCTCCTACAATGAGCAGTTCTTC.

There are many counts of this clonotype. The J gene is TRBJ2-7, the V gene TRBV9; 7 bases are a match to TRBD1. Germline CDR1 reads SGDLS; CDR2 reads YYNGEE. V shed 4 bases and J 0 bases; nucleotides not matched to a gene: 16. The CDR3 runs 18 residues. For the CDR3, the DNA is TGTGCCAGCAGCCATAAAGGGGGCGACACCCTAGACTCCTACGAGCAGTACTTC. Protein: CASSHKGGDTLDSYEQYF.

This clonotype showed up many times. CDR3 in amino acids: CASSDPRQGATDTQYF. CDR3 coding DNA: TGCGCCAGCAGCGACCCGAGACAGGGGGCGACAGATACGCAGTATTTT. This chain joins TRBV5-1 and TRBJ2-3; TRBD1 agrees at 10 bases. Per the germline V gene, CDR1 is SGHRS and CDR2 is YFSETQ. The J segment lost 3 bases and the V segment lost 4 bases, leaving 8 bases of the junction unmatched. The CDR3 runs to 16 residues.

As to this clonotype: The conserved phenylalanine or tryptophan is not found at the CDR3 terminus, so this likely reflects a read error. The V and J genes are TRBV29-1 and TRBJ2-1; D remains ambiguous. CDR1 SQVTM and CDR2 ANQGSEA come from the germline V gene. The CDR3 runs 15 residues. The CDR3 DNA reads TGCAGCATTGAAGTTTGGAACAGCCACTACAATGAGCAGTTCCTT. This encodes CSIEVWNSHYNEQFL.

The table lists this clonotype with a few counts. The V gene is TRBV27, the J gene TRBJ1-5, with 8 bases matching TRBD1. The CDR3 contains 16 residues. Germline V lookup: CDR1 MNHEY, CDR2 SMNVEV (reference sequence). V shed 4 bases, J shed 5 bases, and the junction held 10 bases outside the gene matches. For the CDR3, the DNA is TGTGCCAGCAGTTCCCTTGGACAGGGACTGGATCAGCCCCAGCATTTT. Amino acids: CASSSLGQGLDQPQHF.